Here is one T cell receptor (beta chain) with its context. Its antigen is undetermined. Unstimulated Tregs (CD4+CD25+CD127-) and CD4+CD25- non-Tregs were sorted from PBMCs. The data were taken from a study of Tregs in tolerant kidney transplant recipients. Study results and limitations: Biological reproducibility was not directly addressed, but technical replication error appeared minimal.

Sequencing used immunoSEQ multiplex PCR; TCRdb keeps in-frame clones, though not all of them. The profile shows some 88,000 clones, 90% to 95% of them singletons. Sequencing was done on a sample of CD8+ T cells from blood. The origin of this receptor is a human donor in good health.

The CDR3 here is CASILPRGSGNTIYF. CDR3 sequence (DNA): TGTGCCAGCATACTGCCTAGGGGCTCTGGAAACACCATATATTTT. The chain recombines TRBV7-9 with TRBJ1-3; a weak D match, TRBD1 (5 bases). The V and J ends lost 7 bases and 0 bases respectively, with 13 bases between them. The CDR3 consists of 15 residues. Germline lookup yields CDR1 SEHNR and CDR2 FQNEAQ (reference sequence).